The text below deals with one TCR beta chain. What it binds is not known. This sample was included in a study of cytomegalovirus exposure and HLA in healthy donors. Regarding the study as a whole: A previous analysis found most TCR beta V segments productive roughly 87% or roughly 30% of the time.

PCR amplification relied on 60 Vbeta primers (plus 13 Jbeta primers). TCRdb's copy holds only in-frame clones and misses some; the assay was immunoSEQ multiplex PCR. The sample carries 80,000 or so clones, roughly 69% recorded once. This CDR3 spans 15 amino acids. Germline V gives CDR1 SGHDT, CDR2 YYEEEE. Trimming cost V 4 bases and J 4 bases; bases outside gene matches: 5. The genes are TRBV5-6 and TRBJ2-1; TRBD2 matches at 10 bases. The source of this sequence is a woman aged 45-65 years in good health and CMV-seropositive. Material for sequencing was PBMCs. The CDR3 region is CASSPGTSVYNEQFF. CDR3 nucleotides: TGTGCCAGCAGCCCCGGGACTAGCGTGTACAATGAGCAGTTCTTC.